This T cell receptor (beta chain) was captured by sequencing in a study of response to subunit inactivated influenza vaccine. General study results and limits: Authors suggested each seasonal influenza vaccination recruits few new T cells.

TCRdb redid the calling of the RT-PCR reads with MiXCR, one entry per CDR3 protein. The repertoire has approximately 700,000 distinct CDR3 sequences, approximately 15% of them found once; the top ten carry around 7.3%. Trimming took off 6 bases at V and 4 bases at J, with 10 bases between the two ends. Germline lookup yields CDR1 SQVTM and CDR2 ANQGSEA. The CDR3 totals 11 residues. This clonotype has just a few counts. Its matching antigen is unknown. Source: PBMCs from blood, taken about 14 days before vaccination. The clonotype was recovered from a man in his forties or fifties who received an inactivated influenza vaccine. The chain combines TRBV29-1 with TRBJ2-7; weak D call: TRBD1 (6 bases). The CDR3 region is CSVRQVYEQYF. The CDR3, as DNA: TGCAGCGTCCGACAGGTTTACGAGCAGTACTTC.